This TCR beta chain is drawn from a study of blood T cell repertoires in COVID-19. Study context: Sites in the United States, Italy and Spain provided acute and convalescent COVID-19 samples. T cells, B-cell-depleted T cells, or PBMCs provided the cDNA or gDNA that served as material.

Only one count was recorded for this clone. Repertoires were generated with immunoSEQ multiplex PCR, while TCRdb's copy carries only in-frame clones and drops some. In the table there are about 97,000 clones, 91% of which are singletons. The length of the CDR3 is 14 residues. V was pared by 4 bases and J by 5 bases, with 9 bases between. Germline V lookup: CDR1 SNHLY, CDR2 FYNNEI. The chain carries TRBV2 and TRBJ2-6; a possible D gene is TRBD1 (5 bases). The origin of this receptor is a man between 18 and 29 years old with acute or convalescent COVID-19. Sequenced input: peripheral blood. The CDR3 bases are TGTGCCAGCAGTGGTCAGGGCTGGGCCAACGTCCTGACTTTC. Residues: CASSGQGWANVLTF.